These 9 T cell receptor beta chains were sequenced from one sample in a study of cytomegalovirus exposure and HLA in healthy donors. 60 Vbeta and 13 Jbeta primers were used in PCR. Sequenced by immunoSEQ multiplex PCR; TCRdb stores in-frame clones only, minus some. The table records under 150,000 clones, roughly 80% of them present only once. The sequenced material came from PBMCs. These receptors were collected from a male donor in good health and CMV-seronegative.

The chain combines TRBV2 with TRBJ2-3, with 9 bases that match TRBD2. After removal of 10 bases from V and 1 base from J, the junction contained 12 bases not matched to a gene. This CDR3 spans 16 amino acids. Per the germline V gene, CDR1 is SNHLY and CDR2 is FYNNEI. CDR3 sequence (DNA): TGTGCCACCGGAGGGGAGCGGGAGGTCGGCACAGATACGCAGTATTTT. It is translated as CATGGEREVGTDTQYF.

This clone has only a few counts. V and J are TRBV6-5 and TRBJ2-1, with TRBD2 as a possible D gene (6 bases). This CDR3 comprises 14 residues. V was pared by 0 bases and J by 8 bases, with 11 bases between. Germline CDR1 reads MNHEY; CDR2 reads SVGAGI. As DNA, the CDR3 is TGTGCCAGCAGTTACTCGGGCGGGACCCATGAGCAGTTCTTC. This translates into CASSYSGGTHEQFF.

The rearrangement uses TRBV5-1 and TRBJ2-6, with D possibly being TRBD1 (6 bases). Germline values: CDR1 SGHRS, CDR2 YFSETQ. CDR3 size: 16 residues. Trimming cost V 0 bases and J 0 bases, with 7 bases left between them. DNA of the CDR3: TGCGCCAGCAGCTTGGGGACAGCCTCTGGGGCCAACGTCCTGACTTTC. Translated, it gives CASSLGTASGANVLTF.

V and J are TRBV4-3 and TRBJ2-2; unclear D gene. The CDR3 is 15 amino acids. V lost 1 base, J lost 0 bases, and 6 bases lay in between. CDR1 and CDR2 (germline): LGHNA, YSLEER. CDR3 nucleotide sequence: TGCGCCAGCAGCCAAGTGCCTACGAACACCGGGGAGCTGTTTTTT. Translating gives CASSQVPTNTGELFF.

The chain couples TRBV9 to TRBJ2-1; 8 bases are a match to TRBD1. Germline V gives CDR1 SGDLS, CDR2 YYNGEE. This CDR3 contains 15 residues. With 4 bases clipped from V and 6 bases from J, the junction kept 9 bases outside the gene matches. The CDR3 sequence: CASSLRTGYVNEQFF. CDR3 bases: TGTGCCAGCAGCCTCAGGACAGGGTACGTCAATGAGCAGTTCTTC.

CDR3 sequence reads: CASSLSLTLGARSSYEQYF. The CDR3 nucleotides are TGTGCCAGCAGTTTATCGTTAACCCTCGGTGCGCGAAGCTCCTACGAGCAGTACTTC. The rearrangement links TRBV27 to TRBJ2-7; D is unclear. Trimming took 0 bases from V and 0 from J, leaving 21 bases between them. Per the germline V gene, CDR1 is MNHEY and CDR2 is SMNVEV (reference sequence). The CDR3 consists of 19 residues.

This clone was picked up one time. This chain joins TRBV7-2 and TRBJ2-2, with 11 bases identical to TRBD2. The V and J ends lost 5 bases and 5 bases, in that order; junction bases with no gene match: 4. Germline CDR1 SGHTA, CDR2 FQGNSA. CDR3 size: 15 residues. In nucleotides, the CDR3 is TGTGCCAGCAGCCGCTCTAGCGGGGGGACCGGGGAGCTGTTTTTT. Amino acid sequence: CASSRSSGGTGELFF.

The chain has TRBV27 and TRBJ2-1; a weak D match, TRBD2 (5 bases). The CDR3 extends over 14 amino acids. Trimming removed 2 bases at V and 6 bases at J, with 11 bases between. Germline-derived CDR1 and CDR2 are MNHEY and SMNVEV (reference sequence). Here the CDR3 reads CASSLKRLGNEQFF. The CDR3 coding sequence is TGTGCCAGCAGTTTAAAGCGGTTGGGCAATGAGCAGTTCTTC.

The CDR3 region has the DNA TGTGCCAGCAGCCGAGACAGGGTTAATGGCTACACCTTC. This gives the protein CASSRDRVNGYTF. J is TRBJ1-2 and V is TRBV6-5; 7 positions agree with TRBD1. Germline V gene sequence: CDR1 MNHEY, CDR2 SVGAGI. With V trimmed by 6 bases and J by 6 bases, 7 bases remained unmatched. The CDR3 is made up of 13 amino acids.